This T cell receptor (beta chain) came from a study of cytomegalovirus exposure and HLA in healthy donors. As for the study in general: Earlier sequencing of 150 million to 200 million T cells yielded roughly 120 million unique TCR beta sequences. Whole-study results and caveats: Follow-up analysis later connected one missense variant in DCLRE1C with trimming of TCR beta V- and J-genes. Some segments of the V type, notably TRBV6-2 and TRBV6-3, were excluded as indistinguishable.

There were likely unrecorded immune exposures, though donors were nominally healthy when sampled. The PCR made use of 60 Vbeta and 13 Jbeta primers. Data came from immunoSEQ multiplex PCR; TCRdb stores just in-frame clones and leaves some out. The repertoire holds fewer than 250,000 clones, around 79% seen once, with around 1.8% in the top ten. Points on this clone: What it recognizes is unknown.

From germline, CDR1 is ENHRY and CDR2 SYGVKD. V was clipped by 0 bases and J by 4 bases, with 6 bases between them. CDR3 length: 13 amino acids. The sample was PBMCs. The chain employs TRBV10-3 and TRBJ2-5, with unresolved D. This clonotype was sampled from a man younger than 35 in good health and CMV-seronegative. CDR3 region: CAISESGRETQYF. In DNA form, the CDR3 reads TGTGCCATCAGTGAGTCTGGGCGAGAGACCCAGTACTTC.